This T cell receptor beta chain was sequenced in a study of regulatory T cells in long-lasting Graves disease. Findings of the study overall: Persistent disease was associated with favored TRBV28 usage and with favored use of TRBJ1-2 and TRBJ2-5. Compared with new cases, persistent Graves' patients showed reduced TCR diversity.

In building TCR beta libraries, iRepertoire HTBI primers were used together with Arm-PCR of CDR3 regions. TCRdb reprocessed the multiplex PCR reads via MiXCR and lists one record per CDR3 protein. The sample yields 350,000 to 500,000 distinct CDR3 sequences, less than 20% seen once. This clonotype was seen repeatedly, ten times or more. No antigen is known for it. Time point meaning: newly diagnosed GD, antithyroid drugs for less than 3 months. PBMC RNA served as the TCR library source. From an endocrinology department in Xi'an, China, came the patients. This CDR3 is 16 amino acids long. Germline V lookup: CDR1 MNHNS, CDR2 SASEGT. These data were likewise used in another study, on T cells in Graves' hyperthyroidism and ophthalmopathy.

The sequence was obtained from a woman aged 18-35 years with Graves disease. The sequencing here drew on peripheral blood mononuclear cells (PBMCs), taken at new diagnosis, from a patient treated with antithyroid drugs. This rearrangement joins TRBV6-1 to TRBJ1-5; TRBD1 might be the D (6 bases). This CDR3 reads CATRRARTETYQPQHF. CDR3 sequence (DNA): TGTGCTACCAGGAGGGCCCGGACAGAGACGTATCAGCCCCAGCATTTT.